A single sample is the source of the 15 T cell receptor beta chains below, sequenced in a study of shared clonotypes between healthy human individuals. TCRdb keeps only in-frame clones here, not all; method: immunoSEQ multiplex PCR. Found here are 2 million to 2.5 million clones, approximately 93% of them singletons; the top ten hold 0.39%. The sample consisted of naive CD4+ T cells from PBMCs. This sample's subset: CD45RA+ positively selected. These receptors were obtained from a man younger than 30 in good health. Some clones in this sample may be carry-over from other donors' samples.

This clone has only one observation. J is TRBJ2-3 and V is TRBV27, with 8 nucleotides matching TRBD2. CDR1 is MNHEY, CDR2 SMNVEV, per germline (reference sequence). CDR3 size: 14 residues. The trim removed 5 bases at V and 7 bases at J, leaving 8 bases unmatched. CDR3 DNA: TGTGCCAGCAGTCCCATACTAGCGGCCAATACGCAGTATTTT. It encodes CASSPILAANTQYF.

The genes are TRBV9 and TRBJ2-3, with no clear D. V lost 0 bases and J 0 bases, leaving 11 bases between the germline ends. The CDR3 covers 16 residues. Germline CDR1 SGDLS, CDR2 YYNGEE. CDR3: CASSVDGDSSTDTQYF. The CDR3 DNA reads TGTGCCAGCAGCGTAGATGGTGACTCTAGCACAGATACGCAGTATTTT.

This chain connects TRBV28 to TRBJ2-7; 8 bases agree with TRBD2. Germline CDR1 is MDHEN and CDR2 is SYDVKM. V dropped 8 bases and J dropped 1; count of bases not matched to a gene: 7. This CDR3 has 14 amino acids. The CDR3 DNA reads TGTGCCAGCGGTAGCGGGACGATATCCTACGAGCAGTACTTC. Translation gives CASGSGTISYEQYF.

This chain connects TRBV10-2 to TRBJ2-5; TRBD2 matches 7 bases. The CDR3 runs 13 residues. CDR1 WSHSY and CDR2 SAAADI come from the germline V gene. Germline trimming cut 11 bases from V and 4 bases from J; bases unmatched to any gene: 10. CDR3 in DNA: TGCGCCTCCAGACGGACGGGAGGAGAGACCCAGTACTTC. Amino acids: CASRRTGGETQYF.

The V and J genes are TRBV4-1 and TRBJ2-7; 10 bases are a match to TRBD2. Germline CDR1 MGHRA, CDR2 YSYEKL. The length of the CDR3 is 15 residues. V lost 1 base and J lost 3; bases outside the gene matches: 3. The CDR3: CASSQVLAGGYEQYF. The CDR3 nucleotides are TGCGCCAGCAGCCAAGTATTAGCGGGAGGCTACGAGCAGTACTTC.

This clone was recorded once. CDR3 loop: CASRGLSYEQYF. DNA of the CDR3: TGTGCCAGCAGGGGACTGTCCTACGAGCAGTACTTC. The chain joins TRBV11-2 to TRBJ2-7; possible D gene TRBD2, 6 bases. This CDR3 spans 12 amino acids. Germline CDR1 SGHAT, CDR2 FQNNGV. The germline V and J ends were trimmed by 6 bases and 1 base, with 7 bases remaining between them.

The V call is TRBV28, the J call TRBJ2-2; no definite D call. The ends were cut back, 1 base at V and 3 bases at J, with 9 bases in the middle. Germline V gene lookup returns CDR1 MDHEN and CDR2 SYDVKM. This CDR3 spans 15 amino acids. In nucleotides, the CDR3 is TGTGCCAGCAGTTTATCGGGCTTCTACACCGGGGAGCTGTTTTTT. This codes for CASSLSGFYTGELFF.

The chain carries TRBV18 and TRBJ1-1; TRBD1 matches 8 bases. Germline trimming cut 4 bases from V and 3 bases from J; bases unmatched to any gene: 7. This CDR3 contains 15 residues. Germline V gene data show CDR1 as KGHSH and CDR2 as LQKENI. CDR3: CASSQRQGSDTEAFF. CDR3 coding DNA: TGTGCCAGCTCACAGAGACAGGGGTCGGACACTGAAGCTTTCTTT.

V gene TRBV5-1 combines with J gene TRBJ1-3, with D unclear. Trimming stripped 2 bases from V and 7 bases from J, with 10 bases between. The CDR3 loop spans 13 amino acids. Per the germline V gene, CDR1 is SGHRS and CDR2 is YFSETQ. CDR3 sequence (DNA): TGCGCCAGCAGCTTCGAGGGCCGGAACACCATATATTTT. Translated, it gives CASSFEGRNTIYF.

This chain joins TRBV7-2 and TRBJ1-5; D uncertain. V gave up 1 base and J gave up 2 bases, with 15 bases separating them. The CDR3 totals 17 residues. Germline values: CDR1 SGHTA, CDR2 FQGNSA. The CDR3 sequence is CASSLVPLIQGNQPQHF. CDR3 bases: TGTGCCAGCAGCTTAGTCCCGTTGATCCAGGGCAATCAGCCCCAGCATTTT.

V and J are TRBV28 and TRBJ2-1; TRBD2 might be the D (6 bases). This CDR3 is built from 16 residues. Trimming took 4 bases from V and 3 from J, leaving 16 bases between them. Germline V gives CDR1 MDHEN, CDR2 SYDVKM. Here the CDR3 reads CASSSMGAGYYNEQFF. The CDR3, as DNA: TGTGCCAGCAGTTCCATGGGTGCGGGGTACTACAATGAGCAGTTCTTC.

This chain uses TRBV7-3 with TRBJ2-2; 7 bases line up with TRBD1. J gave up 5 bases and V 5 bases, and 8 bases lay outside the gene matches. The CDR3 contains 15 residues. The germline gives CDR1 SGHTA, CDR2 FQGTGA. In nucleotides, the CDR3 is TGTGCCAGCAGCGCCGACAGGGTTGGAACCGGGGAGCTGTTTTTT. Protein product: CASSADRVGTGELFF. Together with reference TRBV7-3 and TRBJ2-2, the CDR3 gives the full variable domain: GAGVSQTPSNKVTEKGKYVELRCDPISGHTALYWYRQSLGQGPEFLIYFQGTGAADDSGLPNDRFFAVRPEGSVSTLKIQRTERGDSAVYLCASSADRVGTGELFFGEGSRLTVL.

The gene calls are TRBV28 and TRBJ2-7, with D maybe TRBD2 (6 bases). CDR1 is MDHEN, CDR2 SYDVKM, per germline. With 6 bases removed from V and 6 bases from J, the gap between germline ends came to 21 bases. CDR3 length equals 15 residues. CDR3 bases: TGTGCCAGCAGGGAGGCGGGGTTAGCCTTTGGCGAGCAGTACTTC. It yields the protein CASREAGLAFGEQYF.

This clone was found once. The V call is TRBV6-4, the J call TRBJ1-2, with 8 nucleotides matching TRBD1. The CDR3 is 16 amino acids. With 4 bases clipped from V and 5 bases from J, the junction kept 12 bases outside the gene matches. The germline V gene has CDR1 MRHNA and CDR2 SNTAGT. CDR3: CASSARGQGAGYGYTF. CDR3 sequence (DNA): TGTGCCAGCAGTGCCCGAGGGCAGGGGGCTGGATATGGCTACACCTTC.

On this clone: The same CDR3 also results from other DNA sequences found in this sample. CDR3: CASSPTGRSNQPQHF. CDR3 in DNA: TGTGCCAGCAGCCCGACAGGGAGAAGCAATCAGCCCCAGCATTTT. J is TRBJ1-5 and V is TRBV6-5, with 7 bases fitting TRBD1. The CDR3 length is 15 residues. V shed 6 bases and J 1 base; nucleotides not matched to a gene: 6. The V gene's germline CDR1 is MNHEY and CDR2 SVGAGI.